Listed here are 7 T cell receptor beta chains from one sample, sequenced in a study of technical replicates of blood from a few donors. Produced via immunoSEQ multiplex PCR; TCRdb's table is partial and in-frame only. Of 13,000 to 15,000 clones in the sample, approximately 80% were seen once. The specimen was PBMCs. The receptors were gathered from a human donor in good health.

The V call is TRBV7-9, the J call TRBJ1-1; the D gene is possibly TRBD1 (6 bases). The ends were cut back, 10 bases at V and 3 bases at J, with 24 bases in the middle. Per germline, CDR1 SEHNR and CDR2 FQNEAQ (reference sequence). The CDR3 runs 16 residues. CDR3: CATTGIGQSSYTEAFF. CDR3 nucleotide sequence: TGTGCCACAACTGGAATCGGACAGTCAAGTTACACTGAAGCTTTCTTT.

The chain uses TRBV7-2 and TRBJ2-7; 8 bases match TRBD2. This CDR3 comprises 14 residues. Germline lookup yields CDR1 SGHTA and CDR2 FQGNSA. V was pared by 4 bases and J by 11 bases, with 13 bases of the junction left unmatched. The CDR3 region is CASSSGSSGVKEYF. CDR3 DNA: TGTGCCAGCAGCTCAGGAAGTAGCGGGGTGAAGGAGTACTTC.

CDR3 DNA sequence: TGTGCCAGCAGTTTACGGCTAGCGGGAGCCGCCTACGAGCAGTACTTC. It translates to CASSLRLAGAAYEQYF. The V and J genes are TRBV27 and TRBJ2-7; 10 nucleotides agree with TRBD2. Germline loops: CDR1 MNHEY, CDR2 SMNVEV (reference sequence). CDR3 length: 16 residues. V gave up 2 bases and J gave up 2 bases; unmatched junction bases: 6.

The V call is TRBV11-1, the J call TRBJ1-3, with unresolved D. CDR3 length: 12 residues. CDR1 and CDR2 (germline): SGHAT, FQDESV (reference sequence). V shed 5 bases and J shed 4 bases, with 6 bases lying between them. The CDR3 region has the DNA TGTGCCAGCAGCCCCCCAGGAAACACCATATATTTT. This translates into CASSPPGNTIYF. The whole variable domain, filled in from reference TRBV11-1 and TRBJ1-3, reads EAEVAQSPRYKITEKSQAVAFWCDPISGHATLYWYRQILGQGPELLVQFQDESVVDDSQLPKDRFSAERLKGVDSTLKIQPAELGDSAMYLCASSPPGNTIYFGEGSWLTVV.

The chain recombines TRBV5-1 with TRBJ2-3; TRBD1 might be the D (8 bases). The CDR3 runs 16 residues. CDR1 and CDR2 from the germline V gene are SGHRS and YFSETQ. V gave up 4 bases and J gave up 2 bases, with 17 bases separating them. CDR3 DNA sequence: TGCGCCAGCAGCCCGGACAGGGAGGGGTCCACAGATACGCAGTATTTT. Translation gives CASSPDREGSTDTQYF. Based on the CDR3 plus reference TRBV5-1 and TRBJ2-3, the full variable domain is KAGVTQTPRYLIKTRGQQVTLSCSPISGHRSVSWYQQTPGQGLQFLFEYFSETQRNKGNFPGRFSGRQFSNSRSEMNVSTLELGDSALYLCASSPDREGSTDTQYFGPGTRLTVL.

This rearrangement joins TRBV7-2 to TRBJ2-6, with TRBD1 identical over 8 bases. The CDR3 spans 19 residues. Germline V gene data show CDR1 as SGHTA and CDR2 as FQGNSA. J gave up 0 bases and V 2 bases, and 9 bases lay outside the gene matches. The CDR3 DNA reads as TGTGCCAGCAGCTTACGGCAGGGGGCTCAATCCTCTGGGGCCAACGTCCTGACTTTC. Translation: CASSLRQGAQSSGANVLTF.

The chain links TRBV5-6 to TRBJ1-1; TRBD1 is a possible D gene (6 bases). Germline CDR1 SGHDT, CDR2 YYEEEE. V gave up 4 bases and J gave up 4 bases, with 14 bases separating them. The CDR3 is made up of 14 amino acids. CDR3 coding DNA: TGTGCCAGCAGCCGACCGGGCAGGGGCACTGAAGCTTTCTTT. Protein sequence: CASSRPGRGTEAFF.